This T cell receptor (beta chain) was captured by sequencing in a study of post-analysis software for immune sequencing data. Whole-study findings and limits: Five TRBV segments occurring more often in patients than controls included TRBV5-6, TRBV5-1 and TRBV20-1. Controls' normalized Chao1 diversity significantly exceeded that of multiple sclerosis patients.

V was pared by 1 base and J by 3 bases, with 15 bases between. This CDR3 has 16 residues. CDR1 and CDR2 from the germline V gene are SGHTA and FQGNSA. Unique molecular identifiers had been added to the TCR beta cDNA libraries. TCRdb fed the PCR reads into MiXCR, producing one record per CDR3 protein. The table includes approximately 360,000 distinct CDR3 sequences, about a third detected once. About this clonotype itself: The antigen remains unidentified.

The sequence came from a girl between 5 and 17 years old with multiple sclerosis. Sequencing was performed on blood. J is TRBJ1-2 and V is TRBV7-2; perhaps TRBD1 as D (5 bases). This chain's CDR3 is CASSLGGAGGDYGYTF. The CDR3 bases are TGTGCCAGCAGCTTAGGCGGAGCCGGGGGAGACTATGGCTACACCTTC.